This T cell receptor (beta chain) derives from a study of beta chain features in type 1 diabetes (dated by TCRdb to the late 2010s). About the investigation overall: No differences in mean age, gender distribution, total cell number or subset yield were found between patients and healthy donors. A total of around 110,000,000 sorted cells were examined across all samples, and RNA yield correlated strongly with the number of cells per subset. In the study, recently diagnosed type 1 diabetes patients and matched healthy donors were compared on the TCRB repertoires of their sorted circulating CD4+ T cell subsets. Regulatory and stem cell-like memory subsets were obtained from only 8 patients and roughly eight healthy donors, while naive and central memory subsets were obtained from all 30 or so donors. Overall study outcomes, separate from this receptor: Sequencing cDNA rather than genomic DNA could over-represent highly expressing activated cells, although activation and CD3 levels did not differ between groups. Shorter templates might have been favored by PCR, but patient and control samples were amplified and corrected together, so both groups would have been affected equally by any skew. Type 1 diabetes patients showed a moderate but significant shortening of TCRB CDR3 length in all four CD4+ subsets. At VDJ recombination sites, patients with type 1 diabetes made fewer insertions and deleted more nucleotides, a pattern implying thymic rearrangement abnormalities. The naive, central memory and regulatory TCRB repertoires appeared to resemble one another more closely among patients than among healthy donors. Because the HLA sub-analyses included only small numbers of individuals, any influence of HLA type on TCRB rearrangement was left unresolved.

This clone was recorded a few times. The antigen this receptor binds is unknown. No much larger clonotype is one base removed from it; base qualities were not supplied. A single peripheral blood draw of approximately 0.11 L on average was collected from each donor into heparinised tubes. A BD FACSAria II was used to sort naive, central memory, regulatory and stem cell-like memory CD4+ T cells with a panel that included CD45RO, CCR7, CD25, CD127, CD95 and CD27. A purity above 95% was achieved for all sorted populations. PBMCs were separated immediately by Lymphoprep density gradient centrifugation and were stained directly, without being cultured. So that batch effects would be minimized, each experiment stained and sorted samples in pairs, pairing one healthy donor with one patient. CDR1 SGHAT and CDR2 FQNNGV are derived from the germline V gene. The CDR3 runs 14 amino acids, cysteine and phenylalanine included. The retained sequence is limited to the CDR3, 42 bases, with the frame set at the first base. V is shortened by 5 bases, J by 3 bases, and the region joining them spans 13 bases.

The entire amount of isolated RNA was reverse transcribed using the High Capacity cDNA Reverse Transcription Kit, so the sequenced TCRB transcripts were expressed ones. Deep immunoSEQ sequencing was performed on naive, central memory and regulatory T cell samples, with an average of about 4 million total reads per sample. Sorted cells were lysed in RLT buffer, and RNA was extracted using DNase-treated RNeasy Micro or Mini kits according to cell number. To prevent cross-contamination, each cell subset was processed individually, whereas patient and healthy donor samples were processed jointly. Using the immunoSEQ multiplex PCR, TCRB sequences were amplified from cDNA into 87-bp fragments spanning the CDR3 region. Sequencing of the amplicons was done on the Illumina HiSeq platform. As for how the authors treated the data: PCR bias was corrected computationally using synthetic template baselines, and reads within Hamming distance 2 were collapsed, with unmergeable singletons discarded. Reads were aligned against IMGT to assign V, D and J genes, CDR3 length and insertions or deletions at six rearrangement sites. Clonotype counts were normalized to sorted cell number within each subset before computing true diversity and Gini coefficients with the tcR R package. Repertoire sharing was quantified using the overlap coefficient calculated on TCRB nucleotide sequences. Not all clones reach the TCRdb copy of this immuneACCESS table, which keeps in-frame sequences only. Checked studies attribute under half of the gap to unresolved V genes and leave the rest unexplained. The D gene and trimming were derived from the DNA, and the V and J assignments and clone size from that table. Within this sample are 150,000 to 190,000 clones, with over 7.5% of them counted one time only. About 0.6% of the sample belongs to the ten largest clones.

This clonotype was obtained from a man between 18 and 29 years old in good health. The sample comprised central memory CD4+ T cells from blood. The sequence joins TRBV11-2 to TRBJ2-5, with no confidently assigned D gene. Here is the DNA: TGTGCCAGCAGCCCAGTGGCTAGTAAAGAGACCCAGTACTTC. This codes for CASSPVASKETQYF. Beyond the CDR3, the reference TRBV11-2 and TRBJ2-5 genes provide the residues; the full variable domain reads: EAGVAQSPRYKIIEKRQSVAFWCNPISGHATLYWYQQILGQGPKLLIQFQNNGVVDDSQLPKDRFSAERLKGVDSTLKIQPAKLEDSAVYLCASSPVASKETQYFGPGTRLLVL.